Listed here is a single T cell receptor beta chain. This table comes from immunoSEQ multiplex PCR, and its TCRdb copy is limited to in-frame clones, with some not included. The repertoire includes 40,000 to 55,000 clones, about 92% of them detected once, and roughly 1.6% sits in the top ten. This entry is derived from a study of control samples from healthy donors and cancer patients. The CDR3 length is 13 residues. CDR1 is SGDLS, CDR2 YYNGEE, per germline. Trimming cost V 3 bases and J 6 bases; bases outside gene matches: 2. The receptor comes from a middle-aged man with colorectal cancer. The V gene is TRBV9, the J gene TRBJ1-5, with 8 bases identical to TRBD1. Sequenced material: PBMCs. The CDR3 nucleotides are TGTGCCAGCAGCGCCACAGGGGGTCAGCCCCAGCATTTT. Amino acid sequence: CASSATGGQPQHF.